A single T cell receptor beta chain is shown here with its context. The repertoire was sequenced with immunoSEQ multiplex PCR; TCRdb's copy has only in-frame clones and lacks some. The data hold roughly 62,000 clones, with about 83% observed a single time. This record belongs to a study of blood T cell repertoires in COVID-19. Whole-study context: Samples of COVID-19 (acute and convalescent) were obtained from the United States, Italy and Spain.

The ends lost 6 bases at V and 2 bases at J; junction bases unmatched: 8. This CDR3 has 15 amino acids. Germline V gives CDR1 SNHLY, CDR2 FYNNEI. The material sequenced was peripheral blood. The sequence came from a human donor in a cohort sampled during active COVID-19. The chain links TRBV2 to TRBJ2-3; the match to TRBD1 covers 7 bases. In DNA form, the CDR3 reads TGTGCCAGCAGGGAACTCAGGGGGATCACAGATACGCAGTATTTT. Protein product: CASRELRGITDTQYF.